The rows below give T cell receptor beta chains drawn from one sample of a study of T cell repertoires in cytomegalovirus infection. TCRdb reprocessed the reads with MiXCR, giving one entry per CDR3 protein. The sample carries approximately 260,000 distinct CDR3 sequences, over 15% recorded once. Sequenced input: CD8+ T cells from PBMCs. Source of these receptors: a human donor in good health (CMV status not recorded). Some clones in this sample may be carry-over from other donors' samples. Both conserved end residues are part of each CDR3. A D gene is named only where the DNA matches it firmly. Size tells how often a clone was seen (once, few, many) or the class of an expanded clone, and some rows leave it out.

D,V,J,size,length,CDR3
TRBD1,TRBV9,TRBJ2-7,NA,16,CASSVEGTGFFYEQYF
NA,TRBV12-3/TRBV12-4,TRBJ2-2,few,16,CASSTQGRSNTGELFF
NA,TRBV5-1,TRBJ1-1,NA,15,CASSFAPRPLTEAFF
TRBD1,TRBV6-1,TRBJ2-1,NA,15,CASTQGTGDHNEQFF
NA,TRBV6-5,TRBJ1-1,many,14,CASSYSGGNTEAFF
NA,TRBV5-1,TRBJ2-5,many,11,CASSEERTQYF
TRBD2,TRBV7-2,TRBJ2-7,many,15,CASSYIGGALGEQYF
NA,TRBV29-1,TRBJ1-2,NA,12,CSLLQGSGGYTF
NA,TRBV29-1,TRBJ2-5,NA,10,CSVVGETQYF
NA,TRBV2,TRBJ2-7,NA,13,CASKARVAHEQYF
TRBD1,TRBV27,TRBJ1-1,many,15,CASSSRQGTNTEAFF
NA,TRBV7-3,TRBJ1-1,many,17,CASSPNGGGAMNTEAFF
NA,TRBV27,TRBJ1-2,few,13,CASSFGPDYGYTF
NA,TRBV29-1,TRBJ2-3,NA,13,CSATLPSTDTQYF
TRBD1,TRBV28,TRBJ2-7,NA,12,CASRRSQGRQYF
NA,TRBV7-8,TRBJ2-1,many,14,CASSSRSSYNEQFF
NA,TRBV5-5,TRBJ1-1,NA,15,CASSLVRVKNTEAFF
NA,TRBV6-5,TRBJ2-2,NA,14,CASSWGRDTGELFF
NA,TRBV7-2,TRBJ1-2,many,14,CASSAGTSDEDYTF
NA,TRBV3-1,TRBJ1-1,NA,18,CASSQGPPTRGPNTEAFF
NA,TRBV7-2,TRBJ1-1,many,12,CASISMGTEAFF
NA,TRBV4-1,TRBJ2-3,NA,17,CASSQAGFERGTDTQYF
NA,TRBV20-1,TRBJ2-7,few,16,CSAQTEEGTTLYEQYF
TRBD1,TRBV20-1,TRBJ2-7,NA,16,CSAKSKHRGRIYEQYF
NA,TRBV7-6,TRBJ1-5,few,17,CASSLEWGGAINQPQHF
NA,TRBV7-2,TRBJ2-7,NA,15,CASSAAGGPTGEQYF
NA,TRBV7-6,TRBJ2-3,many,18,CASSSPVFGGGEADTQYF
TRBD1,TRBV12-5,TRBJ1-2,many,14,CASGFGRGTGGYTF
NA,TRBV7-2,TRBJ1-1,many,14,CASSLVGENTEAFF
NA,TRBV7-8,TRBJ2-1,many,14,CASRKGSGTNEQFF